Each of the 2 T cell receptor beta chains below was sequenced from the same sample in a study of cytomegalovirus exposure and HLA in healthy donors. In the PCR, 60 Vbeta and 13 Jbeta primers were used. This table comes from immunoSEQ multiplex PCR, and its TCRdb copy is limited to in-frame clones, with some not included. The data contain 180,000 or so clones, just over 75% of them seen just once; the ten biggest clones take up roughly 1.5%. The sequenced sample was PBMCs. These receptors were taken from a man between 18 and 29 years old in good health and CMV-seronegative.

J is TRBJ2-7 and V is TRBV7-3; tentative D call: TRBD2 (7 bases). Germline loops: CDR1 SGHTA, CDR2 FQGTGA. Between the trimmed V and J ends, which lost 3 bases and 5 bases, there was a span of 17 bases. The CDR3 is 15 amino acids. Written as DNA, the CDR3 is TGTGCCAGCAGCTTTGGTTCCAGGGGAGGGGACGAGCAGTACTTC. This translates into CASSFGSRGGDEQYF.

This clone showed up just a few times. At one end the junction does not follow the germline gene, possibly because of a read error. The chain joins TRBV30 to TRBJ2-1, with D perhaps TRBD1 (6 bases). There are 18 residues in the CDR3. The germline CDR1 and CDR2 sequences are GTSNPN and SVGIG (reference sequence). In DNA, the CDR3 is TGTGCCCGGAGTGTAGGGGGAACTACGCTCTCCTCCTACAATGAGCAGTTCTTC. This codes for CARSVGGTTLSSYNEQFF. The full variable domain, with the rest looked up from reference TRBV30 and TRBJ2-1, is SQTIHQWPATLVQPVGSPLSLECTVEGTSNPNLYWYRQAAGRGLQLLFYSVGIGQISSEVPQNLSASRPQDRQFILSSKKLLLSDSGFYLCARSVGGTTLSSYNEQFFGPGTRLTVL.